The clone carrying this TCR beta chain was recorded once. This record belongs to a study of T cell changes during pregnancy in multiple sclerosis. Sequencing used immunoSEQ multiplex PCR; TCRdb keeps in-frame clones, though not all of them. Of tens of thousands of clones detected, approximately 90% appear once; the ten largest clones hold 0.89%. The germline gives CDR1 MNHEY, CDR2 SVGAGI. The V and J ends lost 3 bases and 5 bases respectively, with 16 bases between them. The CDR3 covers 15 residues. The TCR comes from a female donor in good health, enrolled as a control in a pregnancy study. The specimen comprised peripheral blood, sampled in the first trimester of pregnancy. The chain has TRBV6-5 and TRBJ1-1; perhaps TRBD1 as D (5 bases). The CDR3 spells CASSYVLGVTTEAFF. Here the CDR3 DNA reads TGTGCCAGCAGTTATGTTTTAGGGGTGACTACTGAAGCTTTCTTT.